These T cell receptor beta chains were read from a single sample in a study of shared clonotypes between healthy human individuals. Measured with immunoSEQ multiplex PCR; TCRdb has only the in-frame clones, and not every one. This table holds about 820,000 clones, more than 85% found once. Material for sequencing was naive CD8+ T cells sorted from blood. These receptors were obtained from a man aged 25 to 45 in good health. Each CDR3 is given with its conserved first and last residue. Each record gives: V gene, J gene, CDR3 protein.

>TRBV28|TRBJ2-1
CASSFTNEQFF
>TRBV27|TRBJ2-3
CASSPLRTDTQYF
>TRBV11-2|TRBJ2-7
CASSLVVQHEQYF
>TRBV6-5|TRBJ2-1
CASTPSTRTEQFF
>TRBV14|TRBJ2-3
CASSQLLAGGPDTDTQYF
>TRBV6-4|TRBJ2-7
CASSEKGFYEQYF
>TRBV4-3|TRBJ2-3
CASSQSNPGTSIGGDTQYF
>TRBV5-1|TRBJ1-1
CASTGDGLGTEAFF
>TRBV29-1|TRBJ2-7
CSVGDREIEQYF
>TRBV15|TRBJ2-1
CATSSAASGRGEQFF
>TRBV6-5|TRBJ1-3
CASSAGSSGNTIYF
>TRBV6-5|TRBJ2-6
CASSYSGSGANVLTF
>TRBV5-4|TRBJ1-2
CASSPTGQGLYYGYTF
>TRBV27|TRBJ1-5
CASSLSRTGNQPQHF
>TRBV7-9|TRBJ2-4
CASSAPGPLAKNIQYF
>TRBV5-1|TRBJ2-7
CASSGMDSGYEQYF
>TRBV2|TRBJ1-1
CASSDGQTNTEAFF
>TRBV27|TRBJ1-5
CASSPPGLEPQHF
>TRBV5-1|TRBJ2-1
CASSLEAGTGVHNEQFF
>TRBV7-9|TRBJ2-7
CASSFSSGNSYEQYF
>TRBV27|TRBJ2-5
CASSLAGEEETQYF
>TRBV27|TRBJ1-1
CASSLRGAGPEAFF
>TRBV15|TRBJ2-7
CATAADLSYEQYF
>TRBV11-2|TRBJ2-3
CASSLAGLGGDTQYF
>TRBV21-1|TRBJ2-7
CASSTGSEYF
>TRBV19|TRBJ1-1
CASSGARETEAFF
>TRBV11-2|TRBJ2-1
CASSSSPGLDEQFF
>TRBV27|TRBJ2-7
CASKAGAGYEQYF
>TRBV27|TRBJ2-7
CASSPFPRRTGDYEQYF
>TRBV28|TRBJ1-2
CASSLSTSNYGYTF
>TRBV7-9|TRBJ2-5
CASSLGWEAGETQYF
>TRBV7-9|TRBJ2-7
CASSLEGAAGDPYEQYF
>TRBV27|TRBJ1-4
CASSLGVFDEKLFF
>TRBV15|TRBJ2-7
CATSNERGVYEQYF
>TRBV7-6|TRBJ2-7
CASSFRDRGTYEQYF
>TRBV2|TRBJ1-1
CARDVGTEAFF
>TRBV29-1|TRBJ2-7
CSVETLDRGGYEQYF
>TRBV27|TRBJ2-7
CASSPFLRSSYEQYF
>TRBV5-1|TRBJ2-7
CASSLQGFSYEQYF
>TRBV6-5|TRBJ2-5
CASSFGSQETQYF
>TRBV5-8|TRBJ2-7
CASSLPGVFHEQYF
>TRBV19|TRBJ2-1
CASSMTPRGEQFF
>TRBV13|TRBJ2-7
CASSQRTGYGQYF
>TRBV7-9|TRBJ2-7
CASSAKTYEQYF
>TRBV13|TRBJ2-3
CASSPQGVIADTQYF
>TRBV7-9|TRBJ1-2
CASSSRDLGYYGYTF
>TRBV19|TRBJ2-1
CASTSSGILYNEQFF
>TRBV12-2|TRBJ1-5
CASRPSIQRGYSNQPQHF
>TRBV29-1|TRBJ2-1
CSVVQQDYNEQFF
>TRBV6-6|TRBJ2-7
CASSYGALWGYEQYF